Listed below are T cell receptor beta chains from one sample, sequenced in a study of blood T cell repertoires in COVID-19. Profiling relied on immunoSEQ multiplex PCR, and the TCRdb table lists in-frame clones only, not all of them. The sample carries roughly 36,000 clones, approximately 82% recorded once. The sequencing input was peripheral blood. The receptors come from a human donor in a cohort sampled during active COVID-19. The CDR3 runs from the conserved cysteine through the conserved F or W. The D gene is left open where the match is weak. For some rows the clone size is stated as once, few or many, or as a class when expanded; others skip it.

D gene | J gene | V gene | clone size | CDR3 DNA | CDR3 protein
TRBD2 | TRBJ2-6 | TRBV14 | NA | TGTGCCAGCAGCCTTGAGCGGGGGTCCCTTCCTGGGGCCAACGTCCTGACTTTC | CASSLERGSLPGANVLTF
NA | TRBJ1-1 | TRBV11-2 | NA | TGTGCCAGCAGCTTCGGACAAGGCTTAAACACTGAAGCTTTCTTT | CASSFGQGLNTEAFF
TRBD1 | TRBJ2-5 | TRBV7-9 | NA | TGTGCCAGCAGCTTCCAGGGGGTCTATGAGACCCAGTACTTC | CASSFQGVYETQYF
TRBD2 | TRBJ2-1 | TRBV5-1 | NA | TGCGCCAGCAGCTTACCTACTAGCGGGGGGAATTACAATGAGCAGTTCTTC | CASSLPTSGGNYNEQFF
NA | TRBJ1-1 | TRBV3-1/TRBV3-2 | NA | TGTGCCAGCAGCCCTCTCCGGGGTGAAGCTTTCTTT | CASSPLRGEAFF
NA | TRBJ2-2 | TRBV6-5 | NA | TGTGCCAGCAGTTTACATGACAAACCGAACACCGGGGAGCTGTTTTTT | CASSLHDKPNTGELFF
NA | TRBJ1-2 | TRBV5-1 | few | TGCGCCAGCAGCTTGGCCGACCGGACAGACTATGGCTACACCTTC | CASSLADRTDYGYTF
NA | TRBJ2-5 | TRBV11-2 | NA | TGTGCCAGCAGCTTAGCAGTAGGGGCCCAGTACTTC | CASSLAVGAQYF
NA | TRBJ2-6 | TRBV11-2 | NA | TGTGCCAGCAGCTTCCCTTTTAGGGGTCGGGGGGCCAACGTCCTGACTTTC | CASSFPFRGRGANVLTF
TRBD1 | TRBJ2-7 | TRBV28 | once | TGTGCCAGCAACTACGTCGGACAGGGTACGCACGAGCAGTACTTC | CASNYVGQGTHEQYF
TRBD1 | TRBJ2-7 | TRBV4-1 | NA | TGCGCCAGCAGCTATACAGGGGTACCCCCCTACGAGCAGTACTTC | CASSYTGVPPYEQYF
TRBD1 | TRBJ2-7 | TRBV4-2 | NA | TGTGCCAGCAGCCACGGACAGGGAGGTTACGAGCAGTACTTC | CASSHGQGGYEQYF
NA | TRBJ1-1 | TRBV29-1 | once | TGCAGCGCCAAGGAGGGGTCCCCGAACACTGAAGCTTTCTTT | CSAKEGSPNTEAFF
TRBD1 | TRBJ2-5 | TRBV3-1/TRBV3-2 | NA | TGTGCCAGCATAGGGGGCAACCAAGAGACCCAGTACTTC | CASIGGNQETQYF
NA | TRBJ1-4 | TRBV15 | NA | TGTGCCACCAGCAGAGCGGGGTGGGCTGTGGAAAAACTGTTTTTT | CATSRAGWAVEKLFF
TRBD1 | TRBJ1-6 | TRBV19 | NA | TGTGCCAGTAGAACGACAGGGACCAATTCACCCCTCCACTTT | CASRTTGTNSPLHF
NA | TRBJ1-6 | TRBV6-5 | NA | TGTGCCAGCAGTTACTCGAGGGTTGGGGATTCACCCCTCCACTTT | CASSYSRVGDSPLHF
NA | TRBJ1-5 | TRBV2 | many | TGTGCCAGCTGCCGACTGAATAGCAATCAGCCCCAGCATTTT | CASCRLNSNQPQHF
NA | TRBJ1-2 | TRBV6-5 | once | TGTGCCAGCAGTTACTCCAGGTTGGACTATGGCTACACCTTC | CASSYSRLDYGYTF
NA | TRBJ1-5 | TRBV6-1 | once | TGTGCCAGCAGTGAAGTACAGTATAGCAATCAGCCCCAGCATTTT | CASSEVQYSNQPQHF
TRBD2 | TRBJ2-3 | TRBV18 | NA | TGTGCCAGCTCGGGGACTAGCGCGTATACGCAGTATTTT | CASSGTSAYTQYF
NA | TRBJ1-6 | TRBV21-1 | NA | TGTGCCAGCAGCCCTCAGGGGGCACCCCTCCACTTT | CASSPQGAPLHF
NA | TRBJ2-1 | TRBV7-2 | NA | TGTGCCAGCAGCTTAGTACAGGGATGGTCTGAGCAGTTCTTC | CASSLVQGWSEQFF
NA | TRBJ1-5 | TRBV27 | NA | TGTGCCAGCAGTTTAAAGCGGGAAAGGCCCCAGCATTTT | CASSLKRERPQHF
TRBD1 | TRBJ1-2 | TRBV6-4 | NA | TGTGCCAGCAGTGCTGGGACAGGGGACGGCTACACCTTC | CASSAGTGDGYTF
NA | TRBJ1-2 | TRBV7-2 | NA | TGTGCCAGCAGCCTATATATGGGGACGCCAGGGGACTATGGCTACACCTTC | CASSLYMGTPGDYGYTF
NA | TRBJ1-1 | TRBV7-3 | once | TGTGCCAGCAGCCCTCAAAGAATAGTGAACACTGAAGCTTTCTTT | CASSPQRIVNTEAFF
TRBD2 | TRBJ2-3 | TRBV19 | NA | TGTGCCAGTAGTATAGGAGCTAGCGGGGGCACAGATACGCAGTATTTT | CASSIGASGGTDTQYF
NA | TRBJ1-1 | TRBV27 | NA | TGTGCCAGCAGTTGGGGCAGTCAAGCTGAAGCTTTCTTT | CASSWGSQAEAFF
TRBD2 | TRBJ2-1 | TRBV11-2 | NA | TGTGCCAGCAGCAGTCTAGCGGGGGTGGAGCAGTTCTTC | CASSSLAGVEQFF
NA | TRBJ2-7 | TRBV7-2 | NA | TGTGCCAGCAGCCCCACAGGGATTGGTCTCGAGCAGTACTTC | CASSPTGIGLEQYF
NA | TRBJ1-1 | TRBV25-1 | NA | TGTGCCAGCTTACCGACAGGCGGCGGCACTGAAGCTTTCTTT | CASLPTGGGTEAFF
TRBD1 | TRBJ1-3 | TRBV28 | NA | TGTGCCAGCACCGAACCGGGACAGGGGGCGGACACCATATATTTT | CASTEPGQGADTIYF
NA | TRBJ2-3 | TRBV3-1/TRBV3-2 | NA | TGTGCCAGCAGCCCCCGGGTCACAGATACGCAGTATTTT | CASSPRVTDTQYF
NA | TRBJ2-7 | TRBV12-3/TRBV12-4 | few | TGTGCCAGCAGTGTGACAGGTACCTACGAGCAGTACTTC | CASSVTGTYEQYF
NA | TRBJ1-5 | TRBV2 | few | TGTGCCAGCAGTCTTTTGGGGGCTAGGGAGCCCCAGCATTTT | CASSLLGAREPQHF
TRBD2 | TRBJ2-3 | TRBV19 | NA | TGTGCCAGTAGTGGCTCCCTCCTAGCGGGGGCCACAGATACGCAGTATTTT | CASSGSLLAGATDTQYF